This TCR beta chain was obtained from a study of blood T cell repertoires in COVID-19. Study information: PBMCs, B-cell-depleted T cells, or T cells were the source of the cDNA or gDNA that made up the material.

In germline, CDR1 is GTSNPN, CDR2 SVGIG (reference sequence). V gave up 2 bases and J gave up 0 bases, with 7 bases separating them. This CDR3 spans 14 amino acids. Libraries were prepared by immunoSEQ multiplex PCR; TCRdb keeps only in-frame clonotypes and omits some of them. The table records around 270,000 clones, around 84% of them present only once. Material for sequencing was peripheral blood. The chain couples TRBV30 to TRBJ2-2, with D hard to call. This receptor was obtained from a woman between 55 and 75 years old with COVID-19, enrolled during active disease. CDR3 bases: TGTGCCTGGAGTACCATAGCGAACACCGGGGAGCTGTTTTTT. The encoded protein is CAWSTIANTGELFF.